The rows below give T cell receptor beta chains drawn from one sample of a study of blood T cells in healthy people across ages. TCRdb independently ran MiXCR on the 5' RACE reads; one entry per CDR3 protein. Of some 1.6 million distinct CDR3 sequences in the sample, roughly 32% were seen once. Material for sequencing was blood. These receptors came from a young woman in good health. Both conserved end residues are part of each CDR3. The D gene is left open where the match is weak. Expanded clones are given a class, and other clones once, few, many or no size at all.

D,J,size,V,CDR3,DNA
-,TRBJ1-1,few,TRBV20-1,CSGEANTEAFF,TGCAGTGGGGAGGCGAACACTGAAGCTTTCTTT
-,TRBJ1-1,few,TRBV10-3,CAINNVGNTEAFF,TGTGCCATCAATAATGTGGGGAACACTGAAGCTTTCTTT
-,TRBJ2-7,few,TRBV29-1,CSVVSRSSYGQYF,TGCAGCGTCGTTAGCCGCAGCTCCTACGGGCAGTACTTC
-,TRBJ2-7,-,TRBV7-6,CASSSIEVLQATYEQYF,TGTGCCAGCAGCTCGATCGAAGTCCTTCAAGCGACCTACGAGCAGTACTTC
-,TRBJ1-2,-,TRBV27,CASSLGEGSSGYTF,TGTGCCAGCTCCCTAGGGGAGGGCTCTTCCGGCTACACCTTC
-,TRBJ1-4,few,TRBV29-1,CSGGEGEKLFF,TGCAGCGGTGGGGAGGGTGAAAAACTGTTTTTT
TRBD2,TRBJ2-1,-,TRBV27,CASSLRVAGSSYNEQFF,TGTGCCAGCAGTTTGCGGGTAGCGGGAAGCTCCTACAATGAGCAGTTCTTC
TRBD2,TRBJ2-1,-,TRBV9,CASTSSGLGSYNEQFF,TGTGCCAGCACCAGCTCGGGACTAGGCTCCTACAATGAGCAGTTCTTC
TRBD1,TRBJ2-7,many,TRBV5-1,CASRGTGGYEQYF,TGCGCCAGCAGAGGGACAGGGGGCTACGAGCAGTACTTC
TRBD1,TRBJ2-7,-,TRBV27,CASSHSYIAGTGDHEQYF,TGTGCCAGCAGCCATAGTTACATAGCCGGGACAGGGGACCACGAGCAGTACTTC
-,TRBJ2-5,few,TRBV18,CASSPIDGLKETQYF,TGTGCCAGCTCACCAATCGACGGCCTAAAAGAGACCCAGTACTTC
-,TRBJ2-3,many,TRBV6-1,CASRATDTQYF,TGTGCCAGCAGGGCTACAGATACGCAGTATTTT
-,TRBJ1-2,few,TRBV7-3,CASSIDRNYGYTF,TGTGCCAGCAGCATTGACAGGAACTATGGCTACACCTTC
-,TRBJ1-5,-,TRBV10-1,CASSERSDQPQHF,TGCGCCAGCAGTGAGCGGAGCGATCAGCCCCAGCATTTT
-,TRBJ2-6,-,TRBV18,CASSPGGSGASSGANVLTF,TGTGCCAGCTCACCCGGGGGGTCAGGGGCAAGCTCTGGGGCCAACGTCCTGACTTTC
-,TRBJ2-5,few,TRBV6-5,CATKTPGSETQYF,TGTGCCACCAAGACTCCAGGGAGCGAGACCCAGTACTTC
-,TRBJ2-7,few,TRBV20-1,CSARDWAGSYEQYF,TGCAGTGCTAGAGATTGGGCAGGTTCCTACGAGCAGTACTTC
TRBD2,TRBJ2-7,few,TRBV5-1,CASSLVLAGHEQYF,TGCGCCAGCAGCTTGGTACTAGCGGGTCACGAGCAGTACTTC
TRBD1,TRBJ2-6,few,TRBV6-1,CASSEDLRGRANVLTF,TGTGCCAGCAGTGAAGACTTAAGGGGGCGTGCCAACGTCCTGACTTTC
TRBD1,TRBJ1-2,many,TRBV2,CASGLGRTGAQYGYTF,TGTGCCAGCGGATTGGGAAGGACAGGGGCTCAGTATGGCTACACCTTC
TRBD1,TRBJ2-7,few,TRBV28,CASSEGSLGQGNEQYF,TGTGCCAGCAGTGAGGGTTCGTTGGGACAGGGTAACGAGCAGTACTTC
-,TRBJ2-5,many,TRBV15,CATSRPGQETQYF,TGTGCCACCAGCCGCCCGGGCCAAGAGACCCAGTACTTC
-,TRBJ2-7,many,TRBV15,CATSTGDKAYEQYF,TGTGCCACCAGCACCGGGGACAAAGCCTACGAGCAGTACTTC
-,TRBJ2-5,-,TRBV15,CATGAGGRETQYF,TGTGCGACCGGGGCTGGCGGGCGAGAGACCCAGTACTTC
TRBD2,TRBJ2-7,few,TRBV6-2/TRBV6-3,CASSYALGAGGPHYEQYF,TGTGCCAGCAGTTACGCCTTGGGAGCGGGGGGCCCCCACTACGAGCAGTACTTC